This entry concerns a single T cell receptor beta chain. The data are from a study of blood T cell repertoires in COVID-19. Background on the study: Donors in the United States, Italy and Spain gave samples during acute or convalescent COVID-19. Sample material is recorded as cDNA or gDNA derived from T cells, B-cell-depleted T cells, or PBMCs.

Per the authors' pipeline: From reference gene primer amplification, estimates of nucleated cell counts were derived. The method was immunoSEQ multiplex PCR; TCRdb's version includes in-frame clones alone and lacks a portion of them. V and J calls and clone size come straight from that table; D and trimming were deduced from the DNA. Of some 460,000 clones listed, about 89% are singletons. Germline V gene data show CDR1 as SGHRS and CDR2 as YFSETQ. This CDR3 contains 14 residues. V dropped 7 bases and J dropped 3 bases, with 17 bases sitting between them. The clonotype comes from a woman under 40 with acute or convalescent COVID-19. The sample consisted of peripheral blood. The rearrangement joins TRBV5-1 to TRBJ2-7, with TRBD2 as a possible D gene (5 bases). CDR3 sequence reads: CASHDRDLFYEQYF. CDR3 in DNA: TGCGCCAGCCATGACCGGGATCTCTTCTACGAGCAGTACTTC. Looking up the rest from reference TRBV5-1 and TRBJ2-7 gives the full variable domain: KAGVTQTPRYLIKTRGQQVTLSCSPISGHRSVSWYQQTPGQGLQFLFEYFSETQRNKGNFPGRFSGRQFSNSRSEMNVSTLELGDSALYLCASHDRDLFYEQYFGPGTRLTVT.